The 11 T cell receptor beta chains below come from one sample, sequenced in a study of blood T cells in healthy people across ages. PCR was performed a second time for about 7 to 11 cycles using a sample-barcoded 5' primer and a J-beta primer mix. MiXCR, run by TCRdb on the 5' RACE reads, gives a single entry per CDR3 protein. The table lists 600,000 to 850,000 distinct CDR3 sequences, just under 25% of them singletons. The same specimen was also included in a second study, on T cells of mothers and their children.

The sequenced sample consisted of blood. The receptor source for this set is a boy younger than 18 in good health.

The chain links TRBV7-2 to TRBJ2-4; TRBD2 agrees at 11 bases. V lost 5 bases to trimming and J lost 8 bases; unmatched junction nucleotides: 5. The CDR3 sequence is 14 residues long. The germline V gene encodes CDR1 SGHTA and CDR2 FQGNSA. CDR3 in DNA: TGTGCCAGCAGCCCTTTAGCGGGAGGGGACATTCAGTACTTC. It translates to CASSPLAGGDIQYF.

The V and J genes are TRBV13 and TRBJ1-2; a possible D gene is TRBD1 (6 bases). This CDR3 comprises 14 residues. The germline V gene has CDR1 PRHDT and CDR2 FYEKMQ (reference sequence). Between the trimmed V and J ends, which lost 8 bases and 4 bases, there was a span of 17 bases. CDR3 DNA: TGTGCCAGCTCTCTTGGGGGGCGGACCTATGGCTACACCTTC. It is translated as CASSLGGRTYGYTF.

The rearrangement joins TRBV7-2 to TRBJ2-7; 8 bases align to TRBD2. Germline CDR1 is SGHTA and CDR2 is FQGNSA. The CDR3 covers 15 residues. J gave up 2 bases and V 2 bases, and 5 bases lay outside the gene matches. For the CDR3, the DNA is TGTGCCAGCAGCTTATCCAGCGGGGGAGCCTACGAGCAGTACTTC. Its protein is CASSLSSGGAYEQYF.

The V and J genes are TRBV13 and TRBJ2-3; 12 nucleotides agree with TRBD2. From germline, CDR1 is PRHDT and CDR2 FYEKMQ (reference sequence). V shed 8 bases and J 6 bases; nucleotides not matched to a gene: 6. The CDR3 extends over 14 amino acids. In DNA, the CDR3 is TGTGCCAGCCGACTAGCGGGAGCGTTGGATACGCAGTATTTT. This gives the protein CASRLAGALDTQYF.

The chain combines TRBV3-1 with TRBJ1-1; D is undetermined. This CDR3 comprises 14 residues. Germline V lookup: CDR1 LGHDT, CDR2 YNNKEL (reference sequence). Trimming shortened V by 1 base and J by 4 bases, and 10 bases separated the two germline ends. The CDR3 DNA is TGTGCCAGCAGCCAAGTGAATTGGGGCACTGAAGCTTTCTTT. Translation: CASSQVNWGTEAFF.

V and J are TRBV5-1 and TRBJ1-3; D is uncertain. Between the trimmed V and J ends, which lost 0 bases and 2 bases, there was a span of 6 bases. In germline, CDR1 is SGHRS, CDR2 YFSETQ. CDR3 length equals 14 residues. CDR3 loop: CASSLDGAGNTIYF. The CDR3 DNA follows: TGCGCCAGCAGCTTGGACGGCGCTGGAAACACCATATATTTT.

The rearrangement links TRBV18 to TRBJ2-7; 9 bases are a match to TRBD1. V was pared by 3 bases and J by 7 bases, with 10 bases of the junction left unmatched. This CDR3 region has 15 residues. Per germline, CDR1 KGHSH and CDR2 LQKENI. CDR3 coding DNA: TGTGCCAGCTCACCGGGCCGGGACAGGGTAAGAGAGCAGTACTTC. Residues: CASSPGRDRVREQYF.

This clonotype was counted once. This chain connects TRBV11-1 to TRBJ2-7; TRBD2 is a possible D gene (5 bases). The CDR3 spans 14 residues. V dropped 1 base and J dropped 5 bases, with 12 bases sitting between them. CDR1 is SGHAT and CDR2 is FQDESV in the germline V gene (reference sequence). The CDR3 loop reads CASSLEWRADEQYF. The CDR3 coding sequence is TGTGCCAGCAGCTTAGAGTGGCGGGCCGACGAGCAGTACTTC.

The chain is built from TRBV28 and TRBJ1-2; D gene ambiguous. The CDR3 loop spans 13 amino acids. In germline, CDR1 is MDHEN, CDR2 SYDVKM. The V and J ends lost 10 bases and 0 bases respectively, with 12 bases between them. CDR3 amino acids: CATQDGANYGYTF. The CDR3 DNA sequence: TGTGCCACCCAGGACGGAGCTAACTATGGCTACACCTTC.

The chain combines TRBV15 with TRBJ2-5; D gene ambiguous. TRBJ2-7 explains the end of the DNA better; the J call may be wrong. In germline, CDR1 is LNHNV, CDR2 YYDKDF (reference sequence). This CDR3 is 17 amino acids long. The CDR3 region is CATSRDQFGQETYEQYF. DNA for the CDR3: TGTGCCACCAGCAGAGATCAATTTGGGCAGGAGACCTACGAGCAGTACTTC.

This clonotype has only a few counts. The CDR3 loop is CASSSEVNSNSPLHF. The CDR3 nucleotides read TGTGCCAGCAGCTCGGAAGTGAACAGTAATTCACCCCTCCACTTT. This rearrangement joins TRBV7-9 to TRBJ1-6; no firm D call. Germline loops: CDR1 SEHNR, CDR2 FQNEAQ (reference sequence). V was shortened by 4 bases and J by 6 bases, with 13 bases between the two germline ends. The CDR3 is 15 amino acids.